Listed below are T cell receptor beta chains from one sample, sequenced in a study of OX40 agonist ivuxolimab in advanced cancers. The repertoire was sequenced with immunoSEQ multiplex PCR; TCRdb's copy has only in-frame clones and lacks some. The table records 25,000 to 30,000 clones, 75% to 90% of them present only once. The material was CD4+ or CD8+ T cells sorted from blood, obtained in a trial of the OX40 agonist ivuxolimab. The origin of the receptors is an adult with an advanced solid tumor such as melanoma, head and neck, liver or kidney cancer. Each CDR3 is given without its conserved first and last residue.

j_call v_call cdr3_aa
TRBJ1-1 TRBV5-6 ASTTVGAVNTEAF
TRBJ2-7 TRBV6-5 ASSDYGVVEQY
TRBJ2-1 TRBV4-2 ASSQVGRVVDEQF
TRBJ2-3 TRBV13 ASSSRGTDTQY
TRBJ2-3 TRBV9 ASSVATKVDTQY
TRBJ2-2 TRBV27 ASSFRALGGELF
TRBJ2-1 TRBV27 ATFGDEQF
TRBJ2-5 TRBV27 ASRLGAGARETQY
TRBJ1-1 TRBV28 ASSPTGGWGTEAF
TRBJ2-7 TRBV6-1 ASSEGTSGSYEQY
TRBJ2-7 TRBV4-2 ASSSWRGYEQY
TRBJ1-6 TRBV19 ASSMWDYNSPLH
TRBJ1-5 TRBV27 ASSWGPNQPQH
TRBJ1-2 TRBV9 ASSGVRIPYGYT
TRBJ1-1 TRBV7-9 ASSRGLTEAF
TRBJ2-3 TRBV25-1 ASTDRGGGTDTQY
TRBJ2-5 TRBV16 ASSHTGSQETQY
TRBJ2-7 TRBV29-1 SALGLASTYEQY
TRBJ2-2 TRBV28 ASSLGGATGELF
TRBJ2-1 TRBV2 ASSWTYNEQF
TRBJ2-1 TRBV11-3 ASSPELGSYNEQF
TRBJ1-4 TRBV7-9 ASSLGQGAEKLF
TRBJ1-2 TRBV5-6 ASSFGTVNYGYT
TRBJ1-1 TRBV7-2 ASSRPRTGSNTEAF
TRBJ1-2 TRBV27 ASGRDIRTYGYT
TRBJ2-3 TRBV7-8 ASSLERTGVTDTQY
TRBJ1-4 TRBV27 ASSHLKGKENEKLF